This TCR beta chain was recovered during a study of T cell responses to AZD1222 COVID-19 vaccine. Study-level results: Most donors were white British and more were female, and clonal diversity was possibly underestimated.

With respect to this clone: Its matching antigen is unknown.

Generated by immunoSEQ multiplex PCR, the TCRdb table keeps only in-frame clones and is missing some. The data contain approximately 130,000 clones, 90% to 95% of them singletons. In germline, CDR1 is SGDLS, CDR2 YYNGEE. The CDR3 consists of 14 residues. V was trimmed by 5 bases and J by 3 bases, leaving 13 bases between them. This chain links TRBV9 with TRBJ2-3; possible D gene TRBD1, 5 bases. The sequences come from peripheral blood, collected on day 0 of AZD1222 vaccination. The clonotype was recovered from an adult in good health. The CDR3 coding sequence is TGTGCCAGCAGGGACAATCTGGGGACAGATACGCAGTATTTT. It encodes CASRDNLGTDTQYF.